This T cell receptor beta chain was sequenced in a study of blood T cells in healthy people across ages. Study results and caveats: Changes in expanded clonotypes were possibly confounded, as the CMV status of donors was unknown.

With a J-beta primer mix and a sample-barcoded 5' primer, a second PCR ran about 7 to 12 cycles. TCRdb processed the 5' RACE reads anew with MiXCR; each CDR3 protein has one entry. The data contain fewer than 2,000,000 distinct CDR3 sequences, around 40% of them seen just once; the ten biggest clones take up about 21%. Between the trimmed V and J ends, which lost 0 bases and 4 bases, there was a span of 13 bases. CDR1 MNHNY and CDR2 SVGAGI come from the germline V gene (reference sequence). The CDR3 has 16 residues. This clonotype was picked up a small number of times. Its antigen is still unknown. Sequenced material: blood. The clonotype originates from a human donor in good health. The chain employs TRBV6-6 and TRBJ1-5; no definite D call. The CDR3 DNA reads TGTGCCAGCAGTTACTCGTTCAGACACGCAAATCAGCCCCAGCATTTT. It encodes CASSYSFRHANQPQHF.